The 26 T cell receptor beta chains presented below share a single source sample, sequenced in a study of somatic mutations in T cells in chronic GVHD. Method: immunoSEQ multiplex PCR; TCRdb's copy keeps in-frame clones and lacks some. The table records 13,000 to 15,000 clones, 78% of them present only once. Sequencing was carried out using Vbeta20-negative CD4+ T cells from blood. The source of these receptors is a male patient aged 45-59 years with chronic graft-versus-host disease. The T cells may partly be graft donor cells.

The V gene is TRBV6-1, the J gene TRBJ2-1, with D perhaps matching TRBD2 (7 bases). Germline CDR1 reads MNHNS; CDR2 reads SASEGT. V lost 4 bases, J lost 7 bases, and 14 bases lay in between. The CDR3 has 14 residues. The CDR3 loop reads CASSVRGAGNEQFF. In DNA form, the CDR3 reads TGTGCCAGCAGTGTACGGGGGGCCGGGAATGAGCAGTTCTTC.

The V gene is TRBV19, the J gene TRBJ2-5; TRBD2 agrees at 9 bases. CDR1 LNHDA and CDR2 SQIVND come from the germline V gene (reference sequence). The CDR3 covers 16 residues. V lost 2 bases to trimming and J lost 2 bases; unmatched junction nucleotides: 6. CDR3 nucleotides: TGTGCCAGTAGTATAATGATAGCGGGAGATCAAGAGACCCAGTACTTC. This gives the protein CASSIMIAGDQETQYF.

This clone was recorded a few times. This rearrangement joins TRBV2 to TRBJ1-2, with 7 nucleotides matching TRBD1. The CDR3 consists of 15 residues. CDR1 and CDR2 (germline): SNHLY, FYNNEI. Unmatched junction bases numbered 14, after V lost 7 bases and J lost 6 bases. Written as DNA, the CDR3 is TGTGCCAGCATCAAGAACGTGGAGGGGGCCGATGGCTACACCTTC. Encoded protein: CASIKNVEGADGYTF.

The chain links TRBV6-5 to TRBJ1-1; the D gene is possibly TRBD1 (6 bases). The V end lost 5 bases, the J end lost 5 bases, and 9 bases lay between the germline ends. Germline V gene sequence: CDR1 MNHEY, CDR2 SVGAGI. This CDR3 has 12 residues. The CDR3, as DNA: TGTGCCAGCAGTAACAGGGAGACTGAAGCTTTCTTT. It yields the protein CASSNRETEAFF.

This chain connects TRBV19 to TRBJ1-6; the match to TRBD1 covers 7 bases. Germline CDR1 and CDR2: LNHDA and SQIVND (reference sequence). The CDR3 is 14 residues long. J gave up 9 bases and V 6 bases, and 8 bases lay outside the gene matches. The CDR3 nucleotides read TGTGCCAGTAGCACCTCGACAGGGTCTTCACCCCTCCACTTT. Translated, it gives CASSTSTGSSPLHF.

The chain links TRBV11-1 to TRBJ2-7; maybe TRBD1 (6 bases). Germline V gives CDR1 SGHAT, CDR2 FQDESV (reference sequence). The CDR3 is made up of 15 amino acids. V was shortened by 0 bases and J by 2 bases, with 11 bases between the two germline ends. The CDR3 loop reads CASSLATGLPYEQYF. The CDR3 DNA sequence: TGTGCCAGCAGCTTAGCCACAGGGCTCCCCTACGAGCAGTACTTC. The complete variable domain, with remaining parts taken from reference TRBV11-1 and TRBJ2-7, reads EAEVAQSPRYKITEKSQAVAFWCDPISGHATLYWYRQILGQGPELLVQFQDESVVDDSQLPKDRFSAERLKGVDSTLKIQPAELGDSAMYLCASSLATGLPYEQYFGPGTRLTVT.

Remarks on this clone: Within the sample, other DNA sequences also encode this same CDR3. V gene TRBV2 combines with J gene TRBJ1-6, with a tentative D call TRBD1 (5 bases). Trimming took off 2 bases at V and 7 bases at J, with 12 bases between the two ends. The CDR3 is made up of 15 amino acids. Germline-derived CDR1 and CDR2 are SNHLY and FYNNEI. The CDR3: CASSERGRANSPLHF. CDR3 bases: TGTGCCAGCAGTGAAAGGGGAAGGGCCAATTCACCCCTCCACTTT.

V is TRBV11-2 and J is TRBJ2-1; possibly TRBD2 for D (6 bases). The germline gives CDR1 SGHAT, CDR2 FQNNGV. This CDR3 is built from 14 residues. The ends were cut back, 4 bases at V and 0 bases at J, with 7 bases in the middle. CDR3 loop: CASSYGSSYNEQFF. The DNA for the CDR3 is TGTGCCAGCAGCTACGGGAGCTCCTACAATGAGCAGTTCTTC. The variable domain in full, completed from reference TRBV11-2 and TRBJ2-1, reads EAGVAQSPRYKIIEKRQSVAFWCNPISGHATLYWYQQILGQGPKLLIQFQNNGVVDDSQLPKDRFSAERLKGVDSTLKIQPAKLEDSAVYLCASSYGSSYNEQFFGPGTRLTVL.

The gene calls are TRBV5-5 and TRBJ2-1; D gene unclear. The CDR3 covers 12 residues. Germline CDR1 is SGHKS and CDR2 is YYEKEE (reference sequence). V dropped 1 base and J dropped 8 bases, with 7 bases sitting between them. CDR3 amino acids: CASSLNLYEQFF. The CDR3 nucleotides read TGTGCCAGCAGCTTGAACTTGTATGAGCAGTTCTTC.

The chain joins TRBV19 to TRBJ2-3; 7 bases agree with TRBD1. CDR1 and CDR2 from the germline V gene are LNHDA and SQIVND (reference sequence). The ends lost 5 bases at V and 4 bases at J; junction bases unmatched: 9. The CDR3 covers 15 residues. CDR3 sequence: CASSVGQVDADTQYF. The CDR3 nucleotides are TGTGCCAGTAGTGTCGGACAGGTGGACGCAGATACGCAGTATTTT. The complete variable domain, with remaining parts taken from reference TRBV19 and TRBJ2-3, reads DGGITQSPKYLFRKEGQNVTLSCEQNLNHDAMYWYRQDPGQGLRLIYYSQIVNDFQKGDIAEGYSVSREKKESFPLTVTSAQKNPTAFYLCASSVGQVDADTQYFGPGTRLTVL.

V is TRBV20-1 and J is TRBJ2-3, with a possible D match to TRBD2 (6 bases). Trimming cost V 8 bases and J 6 bases, with 12 bases left between them. CDR3 length: 11 amino acids. Per germline, CDR1 DFQATT and CDR2 SNEGSKA (reference sequence). This chain's CDR3 is CSPYGGDTQYF. The CDR3 DNA follows: TGCAGTCCTTATGGGGGGGATACGCAGTATTTT.

V usage is TRBV2 and J usage is TRBJ2-2; 13 nucleotides line up with TRBD2. The CDR3 extends over 15 amino acids. Losses at the gene ends were 11 bases for V and 1 base for J; bases not matched to a gene: 4. Germline CDR1 SNHLY, CDR2 FYNNEI. CDR3 nucleotides: TGTGCCTGGACTAGCGGGAGCAGGAACACCGGGGAGCTGTTTTTT. It is translated as CAWTSGSRNTGELFF.

This clone appeared a few times. The gene calls are TRBV11-3 and TRBJ2-3; the D is unclear. CDR1 and CDR2 from the germline V gene are SGHNT and YENEEA. The CDR3 totals 12 residues. The ends were cut back, 1 base at V and 6 bases at J, with 5 bases in the middle. CDR3 nucleotides: TGTGCCAGCAGCTTAGCTTCGGATACGCAGTATTTT. Protein product: CASSLASDTQYF.

The V call is TRBV28, the J call TRBJ1-4; TRBD1 matches at 7 bases. CDR1 is MDHEN, CDR2 SYDVKM, per germline. V shed 6 bases, J shed 5 bases, and the junction held 9 bases outside the gene matches. The length of the CDR3 is 15 residues. In nucleotides, the CDR3 is TGTGCCAGCAGGGGGGGCGGGACAGTCAATGAAAAACTGTTTTTT. Translated, it gives CASRGGGTVNEKLFF. Full variable domain (missing parts from reference TRBV28 and TRBJ1-4): DVKVTQSSRYLVKRTGEKVFLECVQDMDHENMFWYRQDPGLGLRLIYFSYDVKMKEKGDIPEGYSVSREKKERFSLILESASTNQTSMYLCASRGGGTVNEKLFFGSGTQLSVL.

The rearrangement links TRBV6-5 to TRBJ1-2; the match to TRBD1 covers 10 bases. This CDR3 is 16 amino acids long. The V and J ends lost 2 bases and 8 bases, in that order; junction bases with no gene match: 11. Germline-derived CDR1 and CDR2 are MNHEY and SVGAGI. This CDR3 is CASSYGDRGSQGGYTF. Written as DNA, the CDR3 is TGTGCCAGCAGTTACGGGGACAGGGGCTCCCAGGGCGGCTACACCTTC.

The V call is TRBV5-6, the J call TRBJ2-3; the match to TRBD1 covers 10 bases. V lost 0 bases to trimming and J lost 3 bases; unmatched junction nucleotides: 1. The CDR3 covers 15 residues. Germline CDR1 and CDR2: SGHDT and YYEEEE. CDR3 amino acids: CASSLEGQGTDTQYF. CDR3 DNA sequence: TGTGCCAGCAGCTTGGAGGGACAGGGGACAGATACGCAGTATTTT.

V and J are TRBV7-2 and TRBJ2-5; tentative D call: TRBD1 (5 bases). Trimming left V 1 base short and J 4 bases short, with 10 bases between. CDR3 length equals 14 residues. Germline loops: CDR1 SGHTA, CDR2 FQGNSA. CDR3 sequence: CASSLVQGPETQYF. DNA of the CDR3: TGTGCCAGCAGCTTAGTGCAGGGTCCAGAGACCCAGTACTTC.

Only one count was recorded for this clone. The chain joins TRBV6-5 to TRBJ2-7, with 10 bases matching TRBD1. Germline loops: CDR1 MNHEY, CDR2 SVGAGI. This CDR3 has 16 amino acids. The V and J ends lost 0 bases and 3 bases, in that order; junction bases with no gene match: 5. DNA of the CDR3: TGTGCCAGCAGTTACTCCCAAGGGACAGGGGACTACGAGCAGTACTTC. As protein: CASSYSQGTGDYEQYF.

The chain carries TRBV11-3 and TRBJ2-3, with D perhaps matching TRBD1 (6 bases). This CDR3 is built from 12 residues. From germline, CDR1 is SGHNT and CDR2 YENEEA. Trimming stripped 6 bases from V and 6 bases from J, with 10 bases between. The CDR3 sequence is CASSRQGDTQYF. The DNA of the CDR3 is TGTGCCAGCAGTCGGCAGGGGGATACGCAGTATTTT.

J is TRBJ1-1 and V is TRBV5-4; tentatively, D is TRBD1 (5 bases). The length of the CDR3 is 14 residues. CDR1 is SGHNT and CDR2 is YYREEE in the germline V gene (reference sequence). V was trimmed by 0 bases and J by 11 bases, leaving 17 bases between them. The CDR3 loop is CASSLASGSGRAFF. The CDR3 coding sequence is TGTGCCAGCAGCTTGGCGTCAGGGAGTGGGAGGGCTTTCTTT.

The chain links TRBV6-6 to TRBJ1-2; D remains ambiguous. The CDR3 length is 13 residues. CDR1 is MNHNY, CDR2 SVGAGI, per germline (reference sequence). Deletions cut 2 bases from V and 1 base from J, with 5 bases between. The CDR3 nucleotides are TGTGCCAGCAGTTACCCCAATAACTATGGCTACACCTTC. Amino acid sequence: CASSYPNNYGYTF.

The V call is TRBV19, the J call TRBJ2-4, with D unresolved. The CDR3 has 11 residues. Germline-derived CDR1 and CDR2 are LNHDA and SQIVND (reference sequence). V shed 6 bases and J shed 7 bases, with 7 bases lying between them. CDR3 nucleotides: TGTGCCAGTAGCATACTCAACATTCAGTACTTC. Encoded protein: CASSILNIQYF. Combining the CDR3 with reference TRBV19 and TRBJ2-4 gives the whole variable domain DGGITQSPKYLFRKEGQNVTLSCEQNLNHDAMYWYRQDPGQGLRLIYYSQIVNDFQKGDIAEGYSVSREKKESFPLTVTSAQKNPTAFYLCASSILNIQYFGAGTRLSVL.

This clone occurred once. The chain carries TRBV28 and TRBJ1-3; 7 bases align to TRBD1. Germline V gene data show CDR1 as MDHEN and CDR2 as SYDVKM. V was pared by 5 bases and J by 0 bases, with 10 bases of the junction left unmatched. The CDR3 has 17 amino acids. The CDR3 nucleotides read TGTGCCAGCAGTCCCCCGGGACAGCCAATCTCTGGAAACACCATATATTTT. It encodes CASSPPGQPISGNTIYF.

The chain recombines TRBV18 with TRBJ2-2, with TRBD1 matching over 7 bases. The CDR3 loop spans 16 amino acids. Germline assignment: CDR1 KGHSH and CDR2 LQKENI. Unmatched junction bases numbered 8, after V lost 3 bases and J lost 4 bases. This chain's CDR3 is CASSPPQGQSTGELFF. CDR3 nucleotides: TGTGCCAGCTCACCCCCTCAGGGACAGTCCACCGGGGAGCTGTTTTTT.

This chain uses TRBV7-9 with TRBJ2-1, with 11 bases identical to TRBD2. The CDR3 length is 16 residues. J lost 3 bases, V lost 5 bases, and 6 bases had no gene match. Per the germline V gene, CDR1 is SEHNR and CDR2 is FQNEAQ (reference sequence). CDR3: CASSPRLAGNYNEQFF. CDR3 nucleotide sequence: TGTGCCAGCAGCCCAAGACTAGCGGGGAACTACAATGAGCAGTTCTTC.

The chain links TRBV19 to TRBJ1-5, with D unresolved. CDR1 and CDR2 (germline): LNHDA, SQIVND (reference sequence). This CDR3 has 14 amino acids. V was pared by 4 bases and J by 6 bases, with 13 bases between. CDR3 sequence reads: CASSTSPGSQPQHF. The CDR3 nucleotides read TGTGCCAGTAGTACGTCGCCGGGGAGTCAGCCCCAGCATTTT. The whole variable domain, filled in from reference TRBV19 and TRBJ1-5, reads DGGITQSPKYLFRKEGQNVTLSCEQNLNHDAMYWYRQDPGQGLRLIYYSQIVNDFQKGDIAEGYSVSREKKESFPLTVTSAQKNPTAFYLCASSTSPGSQPQHFGDGTRLSIL.